The 23 T cell receptor beta chains in this list originate from one sample, sequenced in a study of spatial heterogeneity in lung cancer. Whole-study results and caveats: Counts of expanded alpha and beta TCRs within tumors tracked the tumor nonsynonymous mutation count.

From the 5' RACE reads, TCRdb called clonotypes with MiXCR, one entry per CDR3 protein. This sample has around 100,000 distinct CDR3 sequences, with 3.5% to 5% found just once. This sample's time point: sample taken at primary tumor resection. These receptors lack a known antigen. The material was lung tumor tissue, obtained at surgery. The receptors here all came from a male donor with early-stage non-small cell lung cancer.

Ten or more counts support this clonotype. This chain uses TRBV20-1 with TRBJ2-3; the match to TRBD2 covers 11 bases. Germline V gives CDR1 DFQATT, CDR2 SNEGSKA (reference sequence). The CDR3 runs 15 residues. With 0 bases clipped from V and 4 bases from J, the junction kept 3 bases outside the gene matches. The CDR3: CSARDSLAGADTQYF. The CDR3 DNA sequence: TGCAGTGCTAGAGATTCACTAGCGGGAGCAGATACGCAGTATTTT.

This clonotype was counted many times. The chain couples TRBV20-1 to TRBJ1-5, with no clear D. V was shortened by 3 bases and J by 6 bases, with 12 bases between the two germline ends. Germline V lookup: CDR1 DFQATT, CDR2 SNEGSKA (reference sequence). The CDR3 has 13 residues. The CDR3 protein is CSARWSGGQPQHF. CDR3 coding DNA: TGCAGTGCTAGGTGGTCCGGCGGTCAGCCCCAGCATTTT.

This clonotype was seen ten or more times. The chain links TRBV12-3 or TRBV12-4 to TRBJ1-5; 9 bases are shared with TRBD1. This CDR3 has 13 residues. After removal of 5 bases from V and 9 bases from J, the junction contained 5 bases not matched to a gene. CDR3 bases: TGTGCCAGCAGTCGGACAGGGGTGACGCCCCAGCATTTT. Translated: CASSRTGVTPQHF.

The sample holds many counts of this clonotype. This chain joins TRBV28 and TRBJ1-4; 8 bases agree with TRBD1. Germline V gives CDR1 MDHEN, CDR2 SYDVKM. Losses at the gene ends were 5 bases for V and 5 bases for J; bases not matched to a gene: 10. The CDR3 spans 16 residues. CDR3 coding DNA: TGTGCCAGCAGTACGGCTCAGGGGGCACTAAATGAAAAACTGTTTTTT. Translating gives CASSTAQGALNEKLFF.

This clonotype was counted at least ten times. The chain recombines TRBV10-2 with TRBJ1-6; 7 bases are shared with TRBD1. Losses at the gene ends were 4 bases for V and 7 bases for J; bases not matched to a gene: 4. This CDR3 spans 14 amino acids. The V gene's germline CDR1 is WSHSY and CDR2 SAAADI. The CDR3 DNA sequence: TGCGCCAGCAGTGGACAGGGAAGGAATTCACCCCTCCACTTT. It codes for CASSGQGRNSPLHF.

In this sample, this clonotype turned up many times. V and J are TRBV5-5 and TRBJ1-1; D uncertain. CDR1 and CDR2 from the germline V gene are SGHKS and YYEKEE (reference sequence). The CDR3 runs 13 residues. The V and J ends lost 7 bases and 0 bases respectively, with 10 bases between them. The CDR3 nucleotides read TGTGCCAGCGTTTTAGAGGTGAACACTGAAGCTTTCTTT. Its protein is CASVLEVNTEAFF.

On this clonotype itself: A much larger clone differs from this one at a single base, so this may be a read error. J is TRBJ2-1 and V is TRBV4-1; 7 nucleotides agree with TRBD1. The germline V gene encodes CDR1 MGHRA and CDR2 YSYEKL. The CDR3 consists of 16 residues. V was pared by 2 bases and J by 2 bases, with 6 bases of the junction left unmatched. The CDR3 reads CASSQIGTATYNEQFF. Written as DNA, the CDR3 is TGCGCCAGCAGCCAAATCGGGACAGCCACCTACAATGAGCAGTTCTTC.

This clonotype was detected many times. This rearrangement joins TRBV10-3 to TRBJ2-3; D gene ambiguous. This CDR3 is 15 amino acids long. Trimming stripped 0 bases from V and 2 bases from J, with 9 bases between. Germline CDR1 ENHRY, CDR2 SYGVKD. This CDR3 is CAISESNQFTDTQYF. The CDR3 nucleotides are TGTGCCATCAGTGAGTCGAATCAATTCACAGATACGCAGTATTTT.

This clonotype was detected only once. An end of the junction differs from the germline gene, which may be a read error. The chain uses TRBV11-3 and TRBJ2-3, with TRBD1 as a possible D gene (5 bases). Per germline, CDR1 SGHNT and CDR2 YENEEA. The CDR3 length is 15 residues. CDR3 residues: CAGSLGQGTTDTQYF. The CDR3 coding sequence is TGTGCCGGCAGCTTAGGACAAGGAACCACAGATACGCAGTATTTT. Full variable domain (outside the CDR3, taken from reference TRBV11-3 and TRBJ2-3): EAGVVQSPRYKIIEKKQPVAFWCNPISGHNTLYWYLQNLGQGPELLIRYENEEAVDDSQLPKDRFSAERLKGVDSTLKIQPAELGDSAVYLCAGSLGQGTTDTQYFGPGTRLTVL.

This clonotype came up many times. The chain is built from TRBV11-1 and TRBJ1-1; D call uncertain. Germline V gene sequence: CDR1 SGHAT, CDR2 FQDESV (reference sequence). The ends were cut back, 1 base at V and 4 bases at J, with 7 bases in the middle. The CDR3 extends over 13 amino acids. The CDR3 here is CASSLERGTEAFF. The DNA of the CDR3 is TGTGCCAGCAGCTTAGAACGGGGCACTGAAGCTTTCTTT.

This clonotype has more than one count but fewer than ten. This chain uses TRBV12-3 or TRBV12-4 with TRBJ2-3, with 7 nucleotides matching TRBD1. V trimming: 4 bases; J trimming: 4 bases; junction bases outside the gene matches: 11. The CDR3 spans 16 residues. CDR3 nucleotides: TGTGCCAGCAGTTCCGGACAGGCGCAATGGGCAGATACGCAGTATTTT. It codes for CASSSGQAQWADTQYF.

In this sample, this clonotype turned up many times. V and J are TRBV29-1 and TRBJ2-1, with TRBD2 matching 8 bases. The germline gives CDR1 SQVTM, CDR2 ANQGSEA. V shed 6 bases and J 0 bases; nucleotides not matched to a gene: 13. The CDR3 is 17 amino acids. The CDR3 DNA is TGCAGCGTCCCAGAACAGCGGGAGTCCCGCTCCTACAATGAGCAGTTCTTC. Protein product: CSVPEQRESRSYNEQFF.

By frequency in the sample, this clonotype is medium-sized. The chain links TRBV4-1 to TRBJ2-1; no firm D call. Germline CDR1 and CDR2: MGHRA and YSYEKL. The CDR3 is 17 amino acids. V was shortened by 2 bases and J by 4 bases, with 18 bases between the two germline ends. CDR3 nucleotides: TGCGCCAGCAGCCAAAGACACCAGACACCGCGGTACAATGAGCAGTTCTTC. It translates to CASSQRHQTPRYNEQFF.

This clonotype was recorded a few times. The chain combines TRBV4-1 with TRBJ2-5, with 13 bases matching TRBD2. Trimming removed 4 bases from V and 2 bases from J; junction bases left unmatched: 16. The CDR3 is 20 amino acids. The V gene's germline CDR1 is MGHRA and CDR2 YSYEKL. CDR3 nucleotides: TGCGCCAGCAGCCCCCGAGGACTAGCGGGAGCCCTACTACCTCAAGAGACCCAGTACTTC. Translating it yields CASSPRGLAGALLPQETQYF.

This clonotype was detected only a few times. The V and J genes are TRBV20-1 and TRBJ2-6; the D gene is possibly TRBD2 (7 bases). Germline CDR1 DFQATT, CDR2 SNEGSKA (reference sequence). Trimming pared 5 bases from V and 2 bases from J, leaving 19 bases between. The CDR3 is made up of 17 amino acids. The CDR3 is CSAPGGGALAGANVLTF. The CDR3 nucleotides are TGCAGTGCTCCCGGAGGGGGGGCATTAGCTGGGGCCAACGTCCTGACTTTC.

Many counts were recorded for this clonotype. This chain joins TRBV20-1 and TRBJ1-3; no definite D call. CDR1 is DFQATT and CDR2 is SNEGSKA in the germline V gene (reference sequence). The length of the CDR3 is 14 residues. Trimming stripped 4 bases from V and 0 bases from J, with 10 bases between. The CDR3 protein is CSAIRGSSGNTIYF. The CDR3 nucleotides are TGCAGTGCTATCCGGGGAAGCTCTGGAAACACCATATATTTT.

The CDR3, as DNA: TGCGCCAGCAGCCCGCGAGAGAGTTCTACTAATGAAAAACTGTTTTTT. Translation: CASSPRESSTNEKLFF. The chain links TRBV4-1 to TRBJ1-4; D is undetermined. In germline, CDR1 is MGHRA, CDR2 YSYEKL. CDR3 length: 16 amino acids. V was trimmed by 4 bases and J by 2 bases, leaving 14 bases between them.

The rearrangement joins TRBV28 to TRBJ2-7; D ambiguous. The V gene's germline CDR1 is MDHEN and CDR2 SYDVKM. Deletions cut 8 bases from V and 3 bases from J, with 17 bases between. The CDR3 is made up of 14 amino acids. Here the CDR3 reads CASGSSGFVYEQYF. The CDR3 nucleotides read TGTGCCAGCGGGTCTTCCGGGTTTGTCTACGAGCAGTACTTC.

Ten or more counts support this clonotype. This sequence joins TRBV25-1 and TRBJ2-3, with 7 bases that match TRBD2. Germline CDR1 is MGHDK and CDR2 is SYGVNS. Germline trimming cut 3 bases from V and 5 bases from J; bases unmatched to any gene: 5. The CDR3 runs to 14 residues. DNA of the CDR3: TGTGCCAGCAGTGACGCGGGAGTCCTAGATACGCAGTATTTT. Its translation is CASSDAGVLDTQYF.

This clonotype was counted a few times. This chain joins TRBV28 and TRBJ1-4; 8 bases are a match to TRBD1. Germline V CDR1 and CDR2: MDHEN, SYDVKM. Germline trimming cut 5 bases from V and 7 bases from J; bases unmatched to any gene: 3. CDR3 length equals 13 residues. CDR3 DNA: TGTGCCAGCAGTCCAGGGGGCCGTGAAAAACTGTTTTTT. Its translation: CASSPGGREKLFF.

This chain joins TRBV4-1 and TRBJ2-3; D gene uncertain. V was cut by 1 base and J by 5 bases, with 10 bases left in between. The germline CDR1 and CDR2 sequences are MGHRA and YSYEKL. The CDR3 totals 14 residues. CDR3 residues: CASSQVRVGDTQYF. The CDR3 DNA reads as TGCGCCAGCAGCCAAGTCCGAGTGGGAGATACGCAGTATTTT.

This clonotype was seen many times. The chain combines TRBV20-1 with TRBJ2-7, with unresolved D. Germline loops: CDR1 DFQATT, CDR2 SNEGSKA (reference sequence). The V gene lost 0 bases and the J gene lost 2 bases, with 8 bases spanning the gap. The CDR3 is made up of 13 amino acids. The CDR3 spells CSARDPWTYEQYF. The CDR3 nucleotides are TGCAGTGCTAGAGATCCCTGGACCTACGAGCAGTACTTC.

This clonotype was seen repeatedly, ten times or more. The chain links TRBV27 to TRBJ2-2; 9 positions match TRBD2. CDR3 length: 12 residues. Germline CDR1 reads MNHEY; CDR2 reads SMNVEV (reference sequence). J gave up 6 bases and V 10 bases, and 3 bases lay outside the gene matches. CDR3 amino acids: CAIAGEAGELFF. The CDR3 nucleotides read TGTGCCATAGCGGGAGAGGCCGGGGAGCTGTTTTTT.